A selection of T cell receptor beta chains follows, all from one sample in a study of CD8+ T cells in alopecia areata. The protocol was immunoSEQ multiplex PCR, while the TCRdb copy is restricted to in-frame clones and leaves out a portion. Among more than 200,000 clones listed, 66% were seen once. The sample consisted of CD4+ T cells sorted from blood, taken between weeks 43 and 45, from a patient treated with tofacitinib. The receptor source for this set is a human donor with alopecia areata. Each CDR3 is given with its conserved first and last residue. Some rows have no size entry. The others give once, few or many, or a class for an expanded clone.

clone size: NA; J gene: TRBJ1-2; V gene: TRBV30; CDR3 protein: CAWSPPGVYYGYTF
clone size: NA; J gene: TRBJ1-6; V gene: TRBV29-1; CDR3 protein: CSEALNSPLHF
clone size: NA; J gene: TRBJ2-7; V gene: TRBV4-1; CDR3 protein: CASSPTISRTGLTYEQYF
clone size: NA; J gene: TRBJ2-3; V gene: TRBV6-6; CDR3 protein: CASSYRFEPTDTQYF
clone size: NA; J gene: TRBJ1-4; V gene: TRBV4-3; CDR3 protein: CASSQEVGSGFMEKLFF
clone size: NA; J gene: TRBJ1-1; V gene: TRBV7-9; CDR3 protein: CASSLDRNTEAFF
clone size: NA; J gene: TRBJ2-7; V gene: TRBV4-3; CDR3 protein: CASSQYRQGAYEQYF
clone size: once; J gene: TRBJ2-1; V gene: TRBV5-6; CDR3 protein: CASETSGASSYNEQFF
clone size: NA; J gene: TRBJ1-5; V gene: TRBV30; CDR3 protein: CAWSSKVSNQPQHF
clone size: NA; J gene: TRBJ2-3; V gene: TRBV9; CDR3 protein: CASSVEASLVRDTQYF